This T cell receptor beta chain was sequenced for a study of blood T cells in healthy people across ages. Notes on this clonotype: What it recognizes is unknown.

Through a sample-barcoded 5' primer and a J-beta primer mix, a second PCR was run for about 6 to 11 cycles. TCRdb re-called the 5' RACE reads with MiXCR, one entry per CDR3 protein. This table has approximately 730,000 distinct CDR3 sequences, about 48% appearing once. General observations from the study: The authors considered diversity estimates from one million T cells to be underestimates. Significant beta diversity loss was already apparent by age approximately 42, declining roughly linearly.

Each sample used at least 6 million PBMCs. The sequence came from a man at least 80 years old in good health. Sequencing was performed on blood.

For the CDR3, the DNA is TGTGCCATCATACCTGGTCCTCGGGTAGGGCGAGAGCAGTACTTC. Translating gives CAIIPGPRVGREQYF. The genes are TRBV10-3 and TRBJ2-5; no clear D gene. Germline V gives CDR1 ENHRY, CDR2 SYGVKD. Deletions cut 7 bases from V and 11 bases from J, with 26 bases between. The CDR3 loop spans 15 amino acids.